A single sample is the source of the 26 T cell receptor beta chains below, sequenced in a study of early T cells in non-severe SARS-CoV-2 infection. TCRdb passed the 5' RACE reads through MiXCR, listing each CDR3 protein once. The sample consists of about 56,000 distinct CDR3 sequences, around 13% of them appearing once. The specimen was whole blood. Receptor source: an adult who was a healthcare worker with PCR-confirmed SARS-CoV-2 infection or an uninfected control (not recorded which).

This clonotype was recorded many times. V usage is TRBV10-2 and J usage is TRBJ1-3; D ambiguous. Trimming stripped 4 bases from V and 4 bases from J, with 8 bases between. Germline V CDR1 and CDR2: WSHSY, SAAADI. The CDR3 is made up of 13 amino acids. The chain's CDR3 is CASSGAAGNTIYF. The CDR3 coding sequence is TGCGCCAGCAGTGGTGCTGCGGGAAACACCATATATTTT.

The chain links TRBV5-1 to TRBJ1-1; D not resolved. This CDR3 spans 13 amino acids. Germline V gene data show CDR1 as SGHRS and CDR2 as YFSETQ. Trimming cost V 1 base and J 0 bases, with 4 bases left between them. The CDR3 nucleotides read TGCGCCAGCAGCTTGAACGTGAACACTGAAGCTTTCTTT. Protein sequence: CASSLNVNTEAFF.

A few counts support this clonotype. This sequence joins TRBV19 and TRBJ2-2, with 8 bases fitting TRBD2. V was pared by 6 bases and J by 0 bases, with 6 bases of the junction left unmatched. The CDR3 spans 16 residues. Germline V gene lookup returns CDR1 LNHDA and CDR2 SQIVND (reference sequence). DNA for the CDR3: TGTGCCAGTAGCCCGACGGGACTAGCGAACACCGGGGAGCTGTTTTTT. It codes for CASSPTGLANTGELFF.

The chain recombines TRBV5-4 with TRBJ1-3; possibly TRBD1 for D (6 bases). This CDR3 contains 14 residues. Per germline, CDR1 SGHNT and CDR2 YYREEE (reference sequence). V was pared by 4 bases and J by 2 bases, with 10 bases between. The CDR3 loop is CASSRGGAGNTIYF. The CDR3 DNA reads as TGTGCCAGCAGCAGGGGGGGCGCTGGAAACACCATATATTTT.

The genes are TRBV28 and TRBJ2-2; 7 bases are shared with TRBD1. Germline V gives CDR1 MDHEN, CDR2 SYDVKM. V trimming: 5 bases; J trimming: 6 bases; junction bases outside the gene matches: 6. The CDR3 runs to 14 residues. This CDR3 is CASSDRQGPGELFF. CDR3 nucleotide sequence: TGTGCCAGCAGTGACAGACAGGGCCCCGGGGAGCTGTTTTTT.

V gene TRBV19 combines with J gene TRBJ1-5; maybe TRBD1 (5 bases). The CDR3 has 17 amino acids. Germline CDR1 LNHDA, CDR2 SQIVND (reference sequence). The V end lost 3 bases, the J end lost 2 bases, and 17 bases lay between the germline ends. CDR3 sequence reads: CASSIGLGASGNQPQHF. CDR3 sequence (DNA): TGTGCCAGTAGTATCGGCCTAGGGGCGAGTGGCAATCAGCCCCAGCATTTT.

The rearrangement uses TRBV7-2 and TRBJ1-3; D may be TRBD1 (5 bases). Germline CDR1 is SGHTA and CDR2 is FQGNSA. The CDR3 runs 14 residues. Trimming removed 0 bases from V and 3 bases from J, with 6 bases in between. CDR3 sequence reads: CASSLAGVGNTIYF. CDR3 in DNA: TGTGCCAGCAGCTTAGCAGGGGTTGGAAACACCATATATTTT.

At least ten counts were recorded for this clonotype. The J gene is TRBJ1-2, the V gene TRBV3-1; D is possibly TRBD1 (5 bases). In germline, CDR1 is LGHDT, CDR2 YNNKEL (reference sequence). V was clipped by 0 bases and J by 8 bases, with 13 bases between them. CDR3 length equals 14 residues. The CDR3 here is CASSQDLTDGGYTF. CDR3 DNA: TGTGCCAGCAGCCAAGACCTGACAGATGGAGGCTACACCTTC. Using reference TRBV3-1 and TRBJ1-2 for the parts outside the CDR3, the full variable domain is DTAVSQTPKYLVTQMGNDKSIKCEQNLGHDTMYWYKQDSKKFLKIMFSYNNKELIINETVPNRFSPKSPDKAHLNLHINSLELGDSAVYFCASSQDLTDGGYTFGSGTRLTVV.

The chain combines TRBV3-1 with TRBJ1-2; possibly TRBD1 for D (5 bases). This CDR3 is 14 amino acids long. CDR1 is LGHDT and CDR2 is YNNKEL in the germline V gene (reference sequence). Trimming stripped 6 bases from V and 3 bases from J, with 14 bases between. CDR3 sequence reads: CASSQPDSYYGYTF. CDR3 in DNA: TGTGCCAGCAGTCAACCTGACAGCTACTATGGCTACACCTTC.

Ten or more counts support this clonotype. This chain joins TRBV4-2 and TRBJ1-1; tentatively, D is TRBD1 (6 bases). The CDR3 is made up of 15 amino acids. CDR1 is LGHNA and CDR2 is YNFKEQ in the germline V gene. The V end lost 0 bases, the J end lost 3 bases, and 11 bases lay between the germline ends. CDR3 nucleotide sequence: TGTGCCAGCAGCCAAGATGCAGGGGTGGACACTGAAGCTTTCTTT. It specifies CASSQDAGVDTEAFF.

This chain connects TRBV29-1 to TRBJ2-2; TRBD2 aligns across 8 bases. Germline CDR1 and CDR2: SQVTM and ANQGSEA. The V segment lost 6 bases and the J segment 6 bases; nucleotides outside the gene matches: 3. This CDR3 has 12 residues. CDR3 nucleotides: TGCAGCGTCGGGAGGGTCCCCGGGGAGCTGTTTTTT. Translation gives CSVGRVPGELFF.

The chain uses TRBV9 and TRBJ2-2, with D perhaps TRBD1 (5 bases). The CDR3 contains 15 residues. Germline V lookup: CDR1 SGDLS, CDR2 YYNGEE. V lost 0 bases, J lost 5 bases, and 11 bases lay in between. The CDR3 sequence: CASSVAGSGTGELFF. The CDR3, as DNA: TGTGCCAGCAGCGTAGCGGGCTCAGGGACCGGGGAGCTGTTTTTT.

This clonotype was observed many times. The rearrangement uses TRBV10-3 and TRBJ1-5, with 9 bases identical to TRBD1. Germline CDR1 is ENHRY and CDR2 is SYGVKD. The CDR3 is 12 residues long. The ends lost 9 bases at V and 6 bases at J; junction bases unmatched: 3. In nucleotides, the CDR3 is TGTGCCATGAGACAGGGGGGTCAGCCCCAGCATTTT. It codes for CAMRQGGQPQHF.

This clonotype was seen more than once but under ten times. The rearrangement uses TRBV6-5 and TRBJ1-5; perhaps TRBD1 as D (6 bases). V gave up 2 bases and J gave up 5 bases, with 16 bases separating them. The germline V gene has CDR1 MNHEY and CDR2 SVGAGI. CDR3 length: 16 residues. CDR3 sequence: CASSYIDRRGYQPQHF. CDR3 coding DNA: TGTGCCAGCAGTTACATCGACAGGAGGGGTTATCAGCCCCAGCATTTT.

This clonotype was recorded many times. The CDR3 reads CASSLDGQGARNEQFF. The CDR3, as DNA: TGTGCCAGCAGCTTAGACGGACAGGGGGCGCGGAATGAGCAGTTCTTC. This chain uses TRBV11-3 with TRBJ2-1, with 11 bases matching TRBD1. There are 16 residues in the CDR3. The germline V gene has CDR1 SGHNT and CDR2 YENEEA. The ends lost 0 bases at V and 7 bases at J; junction bases unmatched: 5.

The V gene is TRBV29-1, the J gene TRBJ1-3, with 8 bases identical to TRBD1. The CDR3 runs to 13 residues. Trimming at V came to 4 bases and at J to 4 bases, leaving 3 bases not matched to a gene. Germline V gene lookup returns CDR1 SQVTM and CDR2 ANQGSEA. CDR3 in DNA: TGCAGCGTTGGCGGGACAGGAGGAAACACCATATATTTT. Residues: CSVGGTGGNTIYF.

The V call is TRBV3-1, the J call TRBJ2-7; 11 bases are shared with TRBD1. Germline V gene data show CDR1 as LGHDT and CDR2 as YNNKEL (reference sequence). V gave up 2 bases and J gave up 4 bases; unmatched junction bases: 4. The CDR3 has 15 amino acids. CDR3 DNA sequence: TGTGCCAGCAGCCAACGGACAGGGGGCGCGTACGAGCAGTACTTC. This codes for CASSQRTGGAYEQYF.

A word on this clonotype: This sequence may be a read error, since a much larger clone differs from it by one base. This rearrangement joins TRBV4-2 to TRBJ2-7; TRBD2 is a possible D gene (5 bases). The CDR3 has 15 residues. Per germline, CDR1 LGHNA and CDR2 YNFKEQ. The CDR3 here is CAGSQEPLVTYEQYF. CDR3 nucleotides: TGTGCCGGCAGCCAAGAGCCACTAGTCACCTACGAGCAGTACTTC.

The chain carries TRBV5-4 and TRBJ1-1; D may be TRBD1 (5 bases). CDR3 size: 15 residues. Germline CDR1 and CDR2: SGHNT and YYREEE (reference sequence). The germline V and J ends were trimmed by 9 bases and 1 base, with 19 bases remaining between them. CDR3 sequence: CATGTGGGRNTEAFF. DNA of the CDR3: TGTGCCACCGGAACGGGGGGAGGAAGGAACACTGAAGCTTTCTTT.

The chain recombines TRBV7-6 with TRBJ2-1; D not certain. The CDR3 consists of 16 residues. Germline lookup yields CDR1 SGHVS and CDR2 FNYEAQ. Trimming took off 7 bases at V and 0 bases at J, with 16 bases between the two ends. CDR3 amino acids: CASMEKTQSSYNEQFF. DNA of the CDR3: TGTGCCAGCATGGAAAAGACGCAGAGCTCCTACAATGAGCAGTTCTTC.

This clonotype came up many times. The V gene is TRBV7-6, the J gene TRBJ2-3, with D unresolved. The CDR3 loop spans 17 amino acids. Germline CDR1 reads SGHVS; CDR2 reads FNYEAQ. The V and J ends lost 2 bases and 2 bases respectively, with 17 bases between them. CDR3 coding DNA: TGTGCCAGCAGCTTACCGGTATCCTACGAGCTCACAGATACGCAGTATTTT. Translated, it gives CASSLPVSYELTDTQYF.

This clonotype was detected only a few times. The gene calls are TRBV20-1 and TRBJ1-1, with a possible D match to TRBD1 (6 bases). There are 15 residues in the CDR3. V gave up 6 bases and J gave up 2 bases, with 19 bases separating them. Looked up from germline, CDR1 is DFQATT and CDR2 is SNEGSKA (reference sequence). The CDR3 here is CSAQGGRGTNTEAFF. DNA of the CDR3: TGCAGTGCCCAAGGTGGGCGGGGGACAAACACTGAAGCTTTCTTT.

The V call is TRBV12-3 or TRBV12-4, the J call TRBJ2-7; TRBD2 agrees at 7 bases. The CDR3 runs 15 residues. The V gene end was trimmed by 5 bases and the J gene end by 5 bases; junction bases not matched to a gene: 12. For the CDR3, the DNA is TGTGCCAGCAGTAGGCGCGCCTCCCGGGAGGACGAGCAGTACTTC. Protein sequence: CASSRRASREDEQYF.

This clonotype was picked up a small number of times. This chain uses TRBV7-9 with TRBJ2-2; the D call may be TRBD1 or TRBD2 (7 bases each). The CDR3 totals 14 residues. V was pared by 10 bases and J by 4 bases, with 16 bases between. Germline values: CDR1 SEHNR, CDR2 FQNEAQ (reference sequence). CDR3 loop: CATPGGAFTGELFF. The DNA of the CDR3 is TGTGCCACCCCAGGGGGGGCTTTCACCGGGGAGCTGTTTTTT. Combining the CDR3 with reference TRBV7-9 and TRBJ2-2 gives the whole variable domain DTGVSQNPRHKITKRGQNVTFRCDPISEHNRLYWYRQTLGQGPEFLTYFQNEAQLEKSRLLSDRFSAERPKGSFSTLEIQRTEQGDSAMYLCATPGGAFTGELFFGEGSRLTVL.

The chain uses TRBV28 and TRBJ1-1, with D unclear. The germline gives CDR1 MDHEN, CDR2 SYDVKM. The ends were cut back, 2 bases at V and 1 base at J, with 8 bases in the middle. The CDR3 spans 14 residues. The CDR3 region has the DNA TGTGCCAGCAGTTTAATCCAGAAGAACACTGAAGCTTTCTTT. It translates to CASSLIQKNTEAFF.

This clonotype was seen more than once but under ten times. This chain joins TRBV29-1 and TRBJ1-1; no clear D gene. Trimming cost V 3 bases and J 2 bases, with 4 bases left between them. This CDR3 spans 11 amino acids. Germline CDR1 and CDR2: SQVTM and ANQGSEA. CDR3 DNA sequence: TGCAGCGTTGACACAAACACTGAAGCTTTCTTT. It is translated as CSVDTNTEAFF.